This T cell receptor beta chain was retrieved from a study of beta chain features in type 1 diabetes. General study points: Among type 1 diabetes patients, VDJ junctions had fewer insertions and more deletions. For cells with high TCR expression, cDNA sequencing could yield over-representation.

Naive, central memory, regulatory and stem cell-like memory cells within the CD4+ compartment were sorted using CD45RO/CCR7/CD25/CD127/CD95/CD27. This clone qualifies as medium-sized (0.01 to 0.1%). Its antigen remains unidentified. Since all of the isolated RNA was reverse transcribed, expressed TCRB transcripts were what got sequenced. Using immunoSEQ multiplex PCR, the repertoire was profiled, and TCRdb retains in-frame clones only, with some absent. This table has about 220,000 clones, 9.5% to 13% appearing once. The TCR sequence derives from a man in his late teens or twenties in good health. The sequenced sample was central memory CD4+ T cells from blood.

CDR3 bases: TGTGCCAGCAGCCAAGATTGGAGCGGAAAAGAGACCCAGTACTTC. Its translation is CASSQDWSGKETQYF. V usage is TRBV14 and J usage is TRBJ2-5; D is possibly TRBD2 (5 bases). The CDR3 has 15 residues. Trimming pared 0 bases from V and 3 bases from J, leaving 11 bases between. Germline V CDR1 and CDR2: SGHDN, FVKESK.